This entry concerns a single T cell receptor beta chain. The data are from a study of blood T cell repertoires in COVID-19. Study at large: Sources were T cells, B-cell-depleted T cells, or PBMCs; the material itself was cDNA or gDNA.

CDR3 length: 15 amino acids. Germline V gene sequence: CDR1 LGHNA, CDR2 YSLEER. Losses at the gene ends were 0 bases for V and 5 bases for J; bases not matched to a gene: 4. Authors' analysis steps: From reference gene primer amplification, estimates of nucleated cell counts were derived. TCRdb's copy holds only in-frame clones and misses some; the assay was immunoSEQ multiplex PCR. V and J calls and clone size follow that table, whereas D and trimming were derived from the DNA. The sample lists around 160,000 clones, 80% occurring once. The clonotype was recovered from a man aged 55 to 70 with active or convalescent COVID-19. The chain uses TRBV4-3 and TRBJ2-1; TRBD1 agrees at 7 bases. Input material: peripheral blood. This chain's CDR3 is CASSQDQGVHNEQFF. The CDR3 bases are TGCGCCAGCAGCCAAGATCAGGGGGTGCACAATGAGCAGTTCTTC.